These 15 T cell receptor beta chains were all obtained from the same sample, sequenced in a study of cytomegalovirus exposure and HLA in healthy donors (dated by TCRdb to about 2017). The library was made by the immunoSEQ multiplex PCR assay. For the multiplex PCR, a mixture combining 60 forward primers for TCR Vbeta segments and 13 reverse primers for TCR Jbeta segments was used. The clones in this table, taken by TCRdb from immuneACCESS, are in-frame only. Not every clone is retained; where verified, under half of the shortfall comes from an unresolved V gene, and the cause of the rest is unknown. Counted in this sample were about 100,000 clones; over 75% of them appeared once. About 4.8% of the sample lies in the top ten. Sequenced: PBMCs. All receptors derive from a man aged 40-49 years in good health and CMV-seropositive.

The CDR3 loop is CACWGTDSGANVLTF. The CDR3 DNA is TGTGCCTGCTGGGGGACAGACTCTGGGGCCAACGTCCTGACTTTC. The chain combines TRBV2 with TRBJ2-6, with 7 nucleotides matching TRBD1. Trimming took 11 bases from V and 0 from J; bases not matched to a gene: 7. Germline assignment: CDR1 SNHLY and CDR2 FYNNEI. The CDR3 loop spans 15 amino acids.

Comments on this clone: At one end, the junction sequence differs from germline, possibly due to a read error. CDR3: CASTIPGTSGRANPDTQYF. Written as DNA, the CDR3 is TGTGCCAGTACTATACCCGGGACTAGCGGGAGGGCCAACCCAGATACGCAGTATTTT. The V call is TRBV19, the J call TRBJ2-3, with 16 positions matching TRBD2. The CDR3 runs to 19 residues. The V gene's germline CDR1 is LNHDA and CDR2 SQIVND (reference sequence).

J is TRBJ2-7 and V is TRBV28; TRBD1 matches at 9 bases. Germline CDR1 reads MDHEN; CDR2 reads SYDVKM. The V gene end was trimmed by 6 bases and the J gene end by 7 bases; junction bases not matched to a gene: 10. This CDR3 is 14 amino acids long. DNA of the CDR3: TGTGCCAGCAGATTGCGTGGACAGGGGTTTGAGCAGTACTTC. Amino acids: CASRLRGQGFEQYF.

The rearrangement links TRBV19 to TRBJ1-1; D possibly corresponds to TRBD1 (5 bases). Germline V gene data show CDR1 as LNHDA and CDR2 as SQIVND (reference sequence). The CDR3 has 15 residues. V lost 4 bases, J lost 4 bases, and 16 bases lay in between. The chain's CDR3 is CASSRRDGGSTEAFF. The CDR3 bases are TGTGCCAGTAGTAGGCGGGACGGTGGTAGCACTGAAGCTTTCTTT.

This clone was recorded a few times. This chain connects TRBV5-1 to TRBJ2-2; D is perhaps TRBD1 (5 bases). Between the trimmed V and J ends, which lost 0 bases and 3 bases, there was a span of 12 bases. This CDR3 has 16 amino acids. Germline V gene sequence: CDR1 SGHRS, CDR2 YFSETQ. CDR3 nucleotides: TGCGCCAGCAGCTTGGACCAGGGCTTGGACACCGGGGAGCTGTTTTTT. It is translated as CASSLDQGLDTGELFF. Using reference TRBV5-1 and TRBJ2-2 for the parts outside the CDR3, the full variable domain is KAGVTQTPRYLIKTRGQQVTLSCSPISGHRSVSWYQQTPGQGLQFLFEYFSETQRNKGNFPGRFSGRQFSNSRSEMNVSTLELGDSALYLCASSLDQGLDTGELFFGEGSRLTVL.

The chain is built from TRBV29-1 and TRBJ2-3, with D possibly TRBD2 on 5 matching bases. Trimming took 6 bases from V and 3 from J, leaving 7 bases between them. The V gene's germline CDR1 is SQVTM and CDR2 ANQGSEA. The CDR3 spans 11 residues. The CDR3 region is CSVGKTDTQYF. The CDR3 nucleotides read TGCAGCGTCGGGAAGACAGATACGCAGTATTTT.

The gene calls are TRBV30 and TRBJ2-1; the match to TRBD1 covers 7 bases. Trimming cost V 7 bases and J 7 bases; bases outside gene matches: 19. Germline CDR1 and CDR2: GTSNPN and SVGIG (reference sequence). The CDR3 length is 16 residues. CDR3 sequence: CALVRPGQRSRNEQFF. Here the CDR3 DNA reads TGTGCCTTGGTACGGCCGGGACAGCGGTCGAGGAATGAGCAGTTCTTC.

CDR3 nucleotide sequence: TGCGCCAGCAGCTCTAACCTAGGGGTGAGCTCCTACAATGAGCAGTTCTTC. This translates into CASSSNLGVSSYNEQFF. V gene TRBV5-1 combines with J gene TRBJ2-1; D might be TRBD1 (5 bases). Trimming stripped 3 bases from V and 0 bases from J, with 16 bases between. The CDR3 loop spans 17 amino acids. In germline, CDR1 is SGHRS, CDR2 YFSETQ.

This clone was counted a single time. The chain carries TRBV11-2 and TRBJ2-3; D ambiguous. CDR1 is SGHAT and CDR2 is FQNNGV in the germline V gene. V dropped 5 bases and J dropped 0 bases, with 9 bases sitting between them. The CDR3 length is 14 residues. The CDR3 DNA is TGTGCCAGCAGCGCAGAGACTAGCACAGATACGCAGTATTTT. It codes for CASSAETSTDTQYF.

The chain recombines TRBV5-1 with TRBJ2-7; the D is unclear. This CDR3 comprises 15 residues. CDR1 SGHRS and CDR2 YFSETQ come from the germline V gene. The germline V and J ends were trimmed by 7 bases and 5 bases, with 22 bases remaining between them. CDR3 nucleotide sequence: TGCGCCAGCTCCCCGTCGGGTATCAGTTCGGACGAGCAGTACTTC. Amino acids: CASSPSGISSDEQYF.

The chain couples TRBV2 to TRBJ2-1, with 8 bases identical to TRBD2. Germline-derived CDR1 and CDR2 are SNHLY and FYNNEI. After removal of 7 bases from V and 6 bases from J, the junction contained 8 bases not matched to a gene. The CDR3 loop spans 14 amino acids. The chain's CDR3 is CASKGLANSNEQFF. CDR3 bases: TGTGCCAGCAAAGGACTAGCAAATTCCAATGAGCAGTTCTTC.

V gene TRBV27 combines with J gene TRBJ2-7; 7 bases are shared with TRBD1. CDR1 is MNHEY, CDR2 SMNVEV, per germline (reference sequence). The CDR3 consists of 13 residues. V lost 8 bases and J lost 3; bases outside the gene matches: 7. CDR3 loop: CASGTGALYEQYF. The CDR3 bases are TGTGCCAGCGGTACAGGGGCTCTCTACGAGCAGTACTTC.

V usage is TRBV18 and J usage is TRBJ2-5; 7 positions match TRBD2. The ends lost 6 bases at V and 5 bases at J; junction bases unmatched: 9. CDR1 KGHSH and CDR2 LQKENI come from the germline V gene. This CDR3 is 14 amino acids long. The CDR3 DNA is TGTGCCAGCTCCCTCGGACTAGTCAGGGAGACCCAGTACTTC. Encoded protein: CASSLGLVRETQYF.

CDR3 DNA: TGTGCCTGGGCGACAGGGGCTGGCGGCTACACCTTC. Translation gives CAWATGAGGYTF. The chain couples TRBV30 to TRBJ1-2; 8 bases are a match to TRBD1. Germline CDR1 GTSNPN, CDR2 SVGIG (reference sequence). V was pared by 5 bases and J by 8 bases, with 7 bases of the junction left unmatched. The CDR3 is 12 residues long.

The CDR3 DNA reads as TGCGCCAGCAGCCTCATGGGACAGGGGGCCACTGAAGCTTTCTTT. Amino acid sequence: CASSLMGQGATEAFF. The chain combines TRBV4-1 with TRBJ1-1; TRBD1 matches 12 bases. Trimming removed 4 bases from V and 4 bases from J; junction bases left unmatched: 4. The CDR3 has 15 residues. CDR1 and CDR2 from the germline V gene are MGHRA and YSYEKL.